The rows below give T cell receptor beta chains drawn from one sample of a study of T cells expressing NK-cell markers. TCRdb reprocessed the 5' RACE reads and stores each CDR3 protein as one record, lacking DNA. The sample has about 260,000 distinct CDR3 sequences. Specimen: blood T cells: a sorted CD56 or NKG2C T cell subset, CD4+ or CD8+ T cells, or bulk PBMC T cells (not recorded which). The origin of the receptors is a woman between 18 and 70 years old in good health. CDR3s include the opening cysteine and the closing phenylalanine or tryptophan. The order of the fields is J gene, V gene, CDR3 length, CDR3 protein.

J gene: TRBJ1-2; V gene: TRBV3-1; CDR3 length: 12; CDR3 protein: CASSVGHYGYTF
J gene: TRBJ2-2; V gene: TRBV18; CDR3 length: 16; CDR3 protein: CASSPSSGANTGELFF
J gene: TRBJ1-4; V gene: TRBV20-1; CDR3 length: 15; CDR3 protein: CSAISGLSETEKLFF
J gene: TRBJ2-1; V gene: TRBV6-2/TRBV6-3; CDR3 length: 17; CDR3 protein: CASSYGKGKRIYNEQFF
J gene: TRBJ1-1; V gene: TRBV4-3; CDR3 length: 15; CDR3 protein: CASSQGRNQPTEAFF
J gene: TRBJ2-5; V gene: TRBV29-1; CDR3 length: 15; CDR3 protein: CSVERGTGGSKTQYF
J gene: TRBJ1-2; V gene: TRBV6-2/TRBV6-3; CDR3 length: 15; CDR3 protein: CASSPTGGPYYGYTF
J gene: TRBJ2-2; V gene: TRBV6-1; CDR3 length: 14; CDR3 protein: CASNPLRGTGELFF
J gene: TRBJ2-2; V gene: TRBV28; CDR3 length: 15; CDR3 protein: CASSVAGSNTGELFF
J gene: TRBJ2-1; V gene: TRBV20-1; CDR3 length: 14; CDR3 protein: CSARDGQAYNEQFF
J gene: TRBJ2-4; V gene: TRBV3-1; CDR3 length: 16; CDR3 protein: CASSQDITSSGNIQYF
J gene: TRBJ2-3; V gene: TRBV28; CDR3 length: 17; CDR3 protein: CASSLYAGGLGADTQYF
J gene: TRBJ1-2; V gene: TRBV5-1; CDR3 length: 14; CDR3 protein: CATKIGDGNYGYTF
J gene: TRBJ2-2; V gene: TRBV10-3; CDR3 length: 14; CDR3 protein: CAISAGGPTGELFF
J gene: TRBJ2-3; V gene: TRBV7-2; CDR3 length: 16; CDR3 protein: CAIQQLAGGRTDTQYF
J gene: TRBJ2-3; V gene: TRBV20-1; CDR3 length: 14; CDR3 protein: CSASRTGSTDTQYF
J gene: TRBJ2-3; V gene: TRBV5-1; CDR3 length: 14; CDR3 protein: CASSLGWVTDTQYF
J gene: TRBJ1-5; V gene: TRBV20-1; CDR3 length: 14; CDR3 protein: CSARDVNSNQPQHF
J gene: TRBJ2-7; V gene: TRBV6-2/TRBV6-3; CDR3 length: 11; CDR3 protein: CASSSQYEQYF
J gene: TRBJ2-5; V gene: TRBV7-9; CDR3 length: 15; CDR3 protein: CASSSDTGRRETQYF
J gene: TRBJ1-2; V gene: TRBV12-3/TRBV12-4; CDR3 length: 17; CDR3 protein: CASSFNGQSGPIYGYTF
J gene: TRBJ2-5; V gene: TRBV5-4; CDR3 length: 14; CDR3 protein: CASSSSGGRETQYF
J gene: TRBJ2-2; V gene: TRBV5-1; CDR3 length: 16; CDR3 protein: CASSRWDGRISGELFF
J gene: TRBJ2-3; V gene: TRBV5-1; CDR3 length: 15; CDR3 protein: CASQPGGTSTDTQYF
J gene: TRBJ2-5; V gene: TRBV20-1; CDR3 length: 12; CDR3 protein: CSAKDRQETQYF
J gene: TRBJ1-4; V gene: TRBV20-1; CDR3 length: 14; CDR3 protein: CSASRTGRGEKLFF
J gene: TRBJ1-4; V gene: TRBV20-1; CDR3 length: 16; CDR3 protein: CSARTARQTTNEKLFF
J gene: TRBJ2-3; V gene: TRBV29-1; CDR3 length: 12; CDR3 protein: CSVGSGADTQYF